What follows are 9 T cell receptor beta chains derived from one specimen sequenced in a study of regulatory T cells in long-lasting Graves disease. Time point denoted: newly diagnosed GD, antithyroid drugs for less than 3 months. From PBMCs, RNA was extracted and then used to make the TCR library. Combining iRepertoire HTBI primers with Arm-PCR of CDR3 regions, the authors built TCR beta libraries. MiXCR, applied by TCRdb to the multiplex PCR reads, yields one record per CDR3 protein. The sample has about 540,000 distinct CDR3 sequences, 13% seen once; the top ten hold roughly 10%. These data were also filed under a second study, of T cells in Graves' hyperthyroidism and ophthalmopathy.

The sample in question was peripheral blood mononuclear cells (PBMCs), obtained at new diagnosis, from a patient treated with antithyroid drugs. The source is a young man with Graves disease.

This clonotype has more than one count but fewer than ten. The chain couples TRBV4-1 to TRBJ1-6; D possibly corresponds to TRBD1 (5 bases). In germline, CDR1 is MGHRA, CDR2 YSYEKL. This CDR3 region has 12 residues. Trimming left V 0 bases short and J 18 bases short, with 12 bases between. CDR3 residues: CASSQEGLAYHF. For the CDR3, the DNA is TGCGCCAGCAGCCAAGAGGGGCTCGCTTACCACTTT.

In this sample, this clonotype turned up many times. V is TRBV6-2 or TRBV6-3 and J is TRBJ2-5; 13 nucleotides align to TRBD2. The germline gives CDR1 MNHEY, CDR2 SVGEGT. With V trimmed by 2 bases and J by 5 bases, 8 bases remained unmatched. The CDR3 spans 17 residues. The CDR3 DNA is TGTGCCAGCAGTTACGCCAGGACTAGCGGGAGAGTTGAGACCCAGTACTTC. Translating gives CASSYARTSGRVETQYF.

The genes are TRBV19 and TRBJ1-5; tentative D call: TRBD1 (6 bases). This CDR3 is 15 amino acids long. Looked up from germline, CDR1 is LNHDA and CDR2 is SQIVND (reference sequence). V lost 6 bases, J lost 5 bases, and 17 bases lay in between. The DNA for the CDR3 is TGTGCCAGTAGGGGGCGCGGGCAGGGGCATCAGCCCCAGCATTTT. It codes for CASRGRGQGHQPQHF.

The chain carries TRBV2 and TRBJ1-1; a possible D gene is TRBD1 (5 bases). The CDR3 runs to 11 residues. V was pared by 5 bases and J by 11 bases, with 12 bases between. Per the germline V gene, CDR1 is SNHLY and CDR2 is FYNNEI. CDR3 region: CASSIRESAFF. CDR3 DNA: TGTGCCAGCAGTATCAGGGAGTCCGCTTTCTTT.

Concerning this clonotype: A far larger clone is only one base removed, so a read error is likely. The chain is built from TRBV7-9 and TRBJ2-1; no reliable D call. CDR1 is SEHNR, CDR2 FQNEAQ, per germline (reference sequence). This CDR3 is built from 10 residues. Written as DNA, the CDR3 is TGTGCCAGCAGCTACAGTGAGCAGTTCTTC. This translates into CASSYSEQFF.

This clonotype showed up many times. This chain connects TRBV12-3 or TRBV12-4 to TRBJ1-1, with no clear D. Trimming stripped 4 bases from V and 5 bases from J, with 14 bases between. CDR3 size: 14 residues. As DNA, the CDR3 is TGTGCCAGCAGTTCAGACATCCTGGGGACTGAAGCTTTCTTT. It codes for CASSSDILGTEAFF.

This clonotype was counted many times. This chain joins TRBV28 and TRBJ2-3; D call uncertain. Germline values: CDR1 MDHEN, CDR2 SYDVKM. The V and J ends lost 2 bases and 1 base respectively, with 7 bases between them. This CDR3 has 14 residues. As DNA, the CDR3 is TGTGCCAGCAGTTTAAAGGGTCGCACAGATACGCAGTATTTT. Its translation is CASSLKGRTDTQYF.

The sample holds many counts of this clonotype. This chain links TRBV11-2 with TRBJ2-2; 8 positions agree with TRBD2. Trimming removed 5 bases from V and 0 bases from J; junction bases left unmatched: 2. Germline CDR1 is SGHAT and CDR2 is FQNNGV. This CDR3 is 15 amino acids long. CDR3 coding DNA: TGTGCCAGCAGCCAGGGACTAGCGAACACCGGGGAGCTGTTTTTT. This gives the protein CASSQGLANTGELFF.

There are many counts of this clonotype. The chain employs TRBV2 and TRBJ2-3; 14 bases map to TRBD2. CDR1 SNHLY and CDR2 FYNNEI come from the germline V gene. CDR3 length: 17 amino acids. The V segment lost 8 bases and the J segment 0 bases; nucleotides outside the gene matches: 7. CDR3 region: CASATSGRGTSTDTQYF. The CDR3 bases are TGTGCCAGCGCGACTAGCGGGAGGGGTACTAGCACAGATACGCAGTATTTT.